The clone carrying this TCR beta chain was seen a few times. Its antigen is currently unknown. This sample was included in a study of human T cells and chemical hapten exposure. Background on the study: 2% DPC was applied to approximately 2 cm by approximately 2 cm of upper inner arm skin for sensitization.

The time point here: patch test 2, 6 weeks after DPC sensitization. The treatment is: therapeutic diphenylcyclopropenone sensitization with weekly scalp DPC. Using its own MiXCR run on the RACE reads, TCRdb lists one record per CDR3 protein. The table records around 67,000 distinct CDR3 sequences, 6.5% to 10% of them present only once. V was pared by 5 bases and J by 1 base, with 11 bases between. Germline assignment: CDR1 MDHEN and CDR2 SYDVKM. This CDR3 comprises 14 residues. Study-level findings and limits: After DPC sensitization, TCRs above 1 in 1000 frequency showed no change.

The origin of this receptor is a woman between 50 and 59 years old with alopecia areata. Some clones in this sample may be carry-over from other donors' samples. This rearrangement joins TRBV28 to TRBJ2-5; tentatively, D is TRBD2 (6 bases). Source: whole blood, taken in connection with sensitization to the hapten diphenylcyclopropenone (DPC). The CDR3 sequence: CASSDRDSQETQYF. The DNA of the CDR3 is TGTGCCAGCAGTGACCGGGACTCCCAAGAGACCCAGTACTTC.